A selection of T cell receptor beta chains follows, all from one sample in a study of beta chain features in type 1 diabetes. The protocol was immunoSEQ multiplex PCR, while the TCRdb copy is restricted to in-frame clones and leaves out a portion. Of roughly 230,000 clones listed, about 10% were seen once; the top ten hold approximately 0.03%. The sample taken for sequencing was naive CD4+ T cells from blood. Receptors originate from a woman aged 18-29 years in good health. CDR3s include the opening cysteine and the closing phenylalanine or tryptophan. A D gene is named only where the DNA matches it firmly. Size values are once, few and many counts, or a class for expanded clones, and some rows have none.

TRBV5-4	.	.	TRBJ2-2	CASNTGRGGELFF	TGTGCCAGCAACACAGGGCGAGGCGGGGAGCTGTTTTTT
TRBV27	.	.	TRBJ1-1	CASSPTPSQGYTEAFF	TGTGCCAGCAGTCCTACCCCCTCCCAGGGGTACACTGAAGCTTTCTTT
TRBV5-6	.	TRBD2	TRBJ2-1	CASTRLAHRYNEQFF	TGTGCCAGCACCAGACTAGCGCACAGATACAATGAGCAGTTCTTC
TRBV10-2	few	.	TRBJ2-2	CASSESNSKRATGELFF	TGCGCCAGCAGTGAGTCGAATTCGAAGAGAGCCACCGGGGAGCTGTTTTTT
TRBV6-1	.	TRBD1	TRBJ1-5	CASSGKPGQGQGPQHF	TGTGCCAGCAGTGGTAAGCCGGGACAGGGCCAGGGGCCCCAGCATTTT
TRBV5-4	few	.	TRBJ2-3	CASSLGAVGTDTQYF	TGTGCCAGCAGCTTGGGAGCGGTGGGCACAGATACGCAGTATTTT
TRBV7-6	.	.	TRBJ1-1	CASSLMEGNTEAFF	TGTGCCAGCAGCTTAATGGAGGGGAACACTGAAGCTTTCTTT
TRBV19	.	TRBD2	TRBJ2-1	CASSAGLAGGRGYNEQFF	TGTGCCAGTAGTGCGGGACTAGCGGGAGGGCGGGGATACAATGAGCAGTTCTTC
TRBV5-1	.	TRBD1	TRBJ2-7	CASRNGGRGRLYEQYF	TGCGCCAGCAGAAACGGGGGCAGGGGGCGTCTGTACGAGCAGTACTTC
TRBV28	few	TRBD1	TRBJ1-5	CASTPGQVGQPQHF	TGTGCCAGCACCCCCGGACAGGTGGGTCAGCCCCAGCATTTT
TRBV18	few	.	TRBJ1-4	CASSKRDSYTNEKLFF	TGTGCCAGCTCAAAACGTGACAGTTACACTAATGAAAAACTGTTTTTT
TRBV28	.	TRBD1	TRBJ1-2	CASSAWDRTNYGYTF	TGTGCCAGCAGTGCTTGGGACAGGACTAACTATGGCTACACCTTC
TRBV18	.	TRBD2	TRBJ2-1	CASSPFTSGGYNEQFF	TGTGCCAGCTCACCGTTCACTAGCGGGGGCTACAATGAGCAGTTCTTC
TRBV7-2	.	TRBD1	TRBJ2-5	CASRRDRAQETQYF	TGTGCCAGCAGGCGGGACAGGGCACAAGAGACCCAGTACTTC
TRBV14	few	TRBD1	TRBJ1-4	CASSQGSRGLLREKLFF	TGTGCCAGCAGCCAAGGAAGCAGGGGGCTTCTTAGAGAAAAACTGTTTTTT
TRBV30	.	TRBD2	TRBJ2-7	CAWARGRASYEQYF	TGTGCCTGGGCCCGGGGGAGGGCTTCCTACGAGCAGTACTTC
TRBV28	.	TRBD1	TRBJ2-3	CASSKLDRGADTQYF	TGTGCCAGCAGTAAGCTGGACAGGGGAGCAGATACGCAGTATTTT
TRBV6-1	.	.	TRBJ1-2	CASSVSAGGGANYGYTF	TGTGCCAGCAGTGTTTCGGCAGGTGGAGGGGCTAACTATGGCTACACCTTC
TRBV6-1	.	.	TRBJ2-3	CASSESLGGISTDTQYF	TGTGCCAGCAGTGAATCCCTGGGCGGGATTTCCACAGATACGCAGTATTTT
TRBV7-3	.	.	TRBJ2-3	CASSPPLLVTQYF	TGTGCCAGCAGCCCCCCGTTACTCGTTACGCAGTATTTT
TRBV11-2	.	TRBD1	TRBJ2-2	CASSPGGGSRGLLGELFF	TGTGCCAGCAGCCCAGGGGGTGGGTCAAGGGGGCTGCTCGGGGAGCTGTTTTTT
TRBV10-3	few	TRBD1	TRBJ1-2	CAISDPDRGLHGYTF	TGTGCCATCAGTGACCCGGACAGGGGGCTTCATGGCTACACCTTC
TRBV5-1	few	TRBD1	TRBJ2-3	CASSLRGTDTDTQYF	TGCGCCAGCAGCTTGCGTGGGACAGACACAGATACGCAGTATTTT
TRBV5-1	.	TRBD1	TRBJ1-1	CASSSTGEDTEAFF	TGCGCCAGCAGCTCGACAGGGGAGGACACTGAAGCTTTCTTT
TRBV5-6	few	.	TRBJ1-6	CASSLVAGDNSPLHF	TGTGCCAGCAGCTTGGTTGCAGGGGATAATTCACCCCTCCACTTT
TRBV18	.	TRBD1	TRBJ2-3	CASSPQTGAGTDTQYF	TGTGCCAGCTCACCACAAACAGGGGCTGGCACAGATACGCAGTATTTT
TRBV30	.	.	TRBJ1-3	CAWSVRKLSGNTIYF	TGTGCCTGGAGTGTACGAAAGCTTTCGGGAAACACCATATATTTT
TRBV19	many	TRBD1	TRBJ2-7	CASSQQGTYEQYF	TGTGCCAGTAGCCAACAGGGGACGTACGAGCAGTACTTC
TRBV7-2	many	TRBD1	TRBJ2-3	CASQRGLAPSDTQYF	TGTGCCAGCCAAAGGGGGCTAGCCCCGTCAGATACGCAGTATTTT